What follows are 21 T cell receptor beta chains derived from one specimen sequenced in a study of T cell repertoires in cytomegalovirus infection. Via MiXCR, TCRdb re-called the reads, giving one row per CDR3 protein. The data contain some 940,000 distinct CDR3 sequences, around 30% of them seen just once; the ten biggest clones take up more than 12%. Which antigens these TCRs recognize remains unknown. The source was cultured CD8+ T cells from PBMCs, collected from culture after CMV antigen stimulation. The receptors were sampled from a human donor in good health (CMV status not recorded). Some clones in this sample may be carry-over from other donors' samples.

This chain uses TRBV5-1 with TRBJ2-7, with D unclear. In germline, CDR1 is SGHRS, CDR2 YFSETQ. The CDR3 is 15 residues long. Trimming took 0 bases from V and 0 from J, leaving 10 bases between them. The CDR3 DNA reads as TGCGCCAGCAGCTTGGAATCCGCATTCTCCTACGAGCAGTACTTC. This sequence encodes CASSLESAFSYEQYF.

This clonotype showed up just a few times. CDR3 loop: CAISELNTGELFF. In nucleotides, the CDR3 is TGTGCCATCAGTGAGCTCAACACCGGGGAGCTGTTTTTT. The chain is built from TRBV10-3 and TRBJ2-2, with D unclear. The germline CDR1 and CDR2 sequences are ENHRY and SYGVKD. V was clipped by 2 bases and J by 2 bases, with 3 bases between them. This CDR3 has 13 amino acids.

This clonotype showed up many times. The chain employs TRBV7-6 and TRBJ2-1; no reliable D call. Per the germline V gene, CDR1 is SGHVS and CDR2 is FNYEAQ. Trimming pared 4 bases from V and 8 bases from J, leaving 18 bases between. The length of the CDR3 is 15 residues. CDR3 sequence: CASSSPFERIYEQFF. CDR3 nucleotides: TGTGCCAGCAGCTCCCCTTTTGAAAGAATCTATGAGCAGTTCTTC. Drawing the rest from reference TRBV7-6 and TRBJ2-1, the complete variable domain is GAGVSQSPRYKVTKRGQDVALRCDPISGHVSLYWYRQALGQGPEFLTYFNYEAQQDKSGLPNDRFSAERPEGSISTLTIQRTEQRDSAMYRCASSSPFERIYEQFFGPGTRLTVL.

This clonotype was observed a few times. The chain uses TRBV6-2 or TRBV6-3 and TRBJ1-2; D gene ambiguous. Germline V gene data show CDR1 as MNHEY and CDR2 as SVGEGT. Trimming removed 2 bases at V and 5 bases at J, with 18 bases between. This CDR3 has 16 residues. This CDR3 is CASSYMAAVGLYGYTF. In DNA form, the CDR3 reads TGTGCCAGCAGTTACATGGCAGCAGTTGGATTGTATGGCTACACCTTC.

This clonotype was seen at least ten times. CDR3 sequence reads: CASSPRGTTNEKLFF. In DNA, the CDR3 is TGTGCCAGCAGCCCCCGGGGGACAACTAATGAAAAACTGTTTTTT. The chain employs TRBV7-2 and TRBJ1-4; D possibly corresponds to TRBD1 (5 bases). The CDR3 extends over 15 amino acids. Germline values: CDR1 SGHTA, CDR2 FQGNSA. Between the trimmed V and J ends, which lost 5 bases and 0 bases, there was a span of 10 bases.

The rearrangement joins TRBV15 to TRBJ1-1; 9 nucleotides match TRBD1. The CDR3 spans 14 residues. J lost 4 bases, V lost 7 bases, and 7 bases had no gene match. Germline V gene sequence: CDR1 LNHNV, CDR2 YYDKDF (reference sequence). CDR3 nucleotides: TGTGCCACCATCTCGACAGGGGGGATCACTGAAGCTTTCTTT. Protein sequence: CATISTGGITEAFF.

As for this clonotype: A much larger clone is a single base away; this may be a read error. The rearrangement joins TRBV2 to TRBJ2-2, with no clear D. With 5 bases removed from V and 3 bases from J, the gap between germline ends came to 4 bases. The germline CDR1 and CDR2 sequences are SNHLY and FYNNEI. The CDR3 sequence is 12 residues long. The DNA for the CDR3 is TGTGCCAGCAGTATACACACCGGGGAGCTGTTTTTT. Protein: CASSIHTGELFF.

The chain recombines TRBV13 with TRBJ2-3, with D unresolved. Near its end, the DNA agrees better with TRBJ1-5, so the J call may be wrong. Germline values: CDR1 PRHDT, CDR2 FYEKMQ (reference sequence). The CDR3 has 12 amino acids. The DNA for the CDR3 is TGTGCCAGCAGCTTAGGGACCTTAGGGCAGCATTTT. It specifies CASSLGTLGQHF.

This clonotype was seen more than once but under ten times. The chain uses TRBV24-1 and TRBJ2-5; 12 bases are a match to TRBD2. This CDR3 region has 17 residues. V dropped 3 bases and J dropped 1; count of bases not matched to a gene: 5. Germline V gene data show CDR1 as KGHDR and CDR2 as SFDVKD. CDR3 residues: CATSDTPGLAGQETQYF. CDR3 coding DNA: TGTGCCACCAGTGATACGCCGGGACTAGCGGGCCAAGAGACCCAGTACTTC.

The chain has TRBV7-6 and TRBJ1-1; D is perhaps TRBD1 (5 bases). This CDR3 has 14 amino acids. Per the germline V gene, CDR1 is SGHVS and CDR2 is FNYEAQ. V was trimmed by 9 bases and J by 3 bases, leaving 17 bases between them. The CDR3 DNA reads as TGTGCCAGTAGAGGCGACAGCGGGTACACTGAAGCTTTCTTT. Amino acids: CASRGDSGYTEAFF.

The table lists this clonotype with a count of one. J is TRBJ2-5 and V is TRBV27; 7 bases line up with TRBD1. The CDR3 is 15 amino acids. Germline CDR1 and CDR2: MNHEY and SMNVEV (reference sequence). V trimming: 0 bases; J trimming: 3 bases; junction bases outside the gene matches: 4. Here the CDR3 DNA reads TGTGCCAGCAGTTTATCCAGGGGGTGGAAAGAGACCCAGTACTTC. It specifies CASSLSRGWKETQYF.

With regard to this clonotype: A much larger clone is a single base away; this may be a read error. The chain is built from TRBV6-4 and TRBJ2-3; TRBD2 agrees at 9 bases. The germline V gene encodes CDR1 MRHNA and CDR2 SNTAGT. CDR3 length equals 15 residues. The CDR3 loop is CASSDSRGGTDMQYF. In nucleotides, the CDR3 is TGTGCCAGCAGTGACTCGCGGGGGGGCACAGATATGCAGTATTTT.

This clonotype was seen more than once but under ten times. J is TRBJ2-3 and V is TRBV12-3 or TRBV12-4; 8 nucleotides agree with TRBD1. V lost 6 bases, J lost 6 bases, and 8 bases stayed unmatched. The CDR3 totals 14 residues. CDR3 residues: CASRLQGAGDTQYF. CDR3 DNA sequence: TGTGCCAGCAGACTCCAGGGGGCCGGGGATACGCAGTATTTT.

The chain couples TRBV6-8 to TRBJ1-1; the D is unclear. The CDR3 is 15 residues long. Trimming took off 2 bases at V and 5 bases at J, with 15 bases between the two ends. Germline lookup yields CDR1 MNHGY and CDR2 SAAAGT. This chain's CDR3 is CASSYTTLMLTEAFF. CDR3 sequence (DNA): TGTGCCAGCAGTTACACGACTCTTATGCTAACTGAAGCTTTCTTT.

This clonotype has at least ten counts. The rearrangement uses TRBV7-2 and TRBJ1-1, with TRBD1 identical over 7 bases. Germline loops: CDR1 SGHTA, CDR2 FQGNSA. After removal of 3 bases from V and 3 bases from J, the junction contained 10 bases not matched to a gene. The CDR3 has 16 residues. The CDR3 protein is CASSLSRGQKDTEAFF. The CDR3 nucleotides are TGTGCCAGCAGCTTGTCAAGGGGGCAGAAGGACACTGAAGCTTTCTTT.

The sample holds many counts of this clonotype. This sequence joins TRBV7-6 and TRBJ1-1, with 7 positions matching TRBD1. Trimming removed 6 bases from V and 3 bases from J; junction bases left unmatched: 4. The germline V gene has CDR1 SGHVS and CDR2 FNYEAQ. This CDR3 has 13 amino acids. The CDR3 sequence: CASRTGEYTEAFF. DNA of the CDR3: TGTGCCAGCAGAACAGGGGAATACACTGAAGCTTTCTTT.

This clonotype has more than one count but fewer than ten. V usage is TRBV11-3 and J usage is TRBJ2-2; TRBD1 agrees at 12 bases. Germline V CDR1 and CDR2: SGHNT, YENEEA. Losses at the gene ends were 2 bases for V and 6 bases for J; bases not matched to a gene: 4. The CDR3 length is 16 residues. Here the CDR3 DNA reads TGTGCCAGCAGCTTAAGGGGACAGGGGGCAGCCGGGGAGCTGTTTTTT. This gives the protein CASSLRGQGAAGELFF.

This clonotype was picked up a small number of times. The J gene is TRBJ2-1, the V gene TRBV7-6; 8 bases agree with TRBD2. J lost 5 bases, V lost 6 bases, and 6 bases had no gene match. CDR3 length equals 14 residues. CDR1 SGHVS and CDR2 FNYEAQ come from the germline V gene. The CDR3 bases are TGTGCCAGCAGGCTACTAGCGGTGAACAATGAGCAGTTCTTC. Protein: CASRLLAVNNEQFF.

This clonotype was counted only a few times. The chain links TRBV19 to TRBJ2-6; D is perhaps TRBD1 (6 bases). The CDR3 runs 19 residues. Between the trimmed V and J ends, which lost 6 bases and 0 bases, there was a span of 21 bases. CDR1 and CDR2 (germline): LNHDA, SQIVND (reference sequence). CDR3 in amino acids: CASSTSDRRYISGANVLTF. Written as DNA, the CDR3 is TGTGCCAGTAGCACGTCGGACAGACGATACATCTCTGGGGCCAACGTCCTGACTTTC. Looking up the rest from reference TRBV19 and TRBJ2-6 gives the full variable domain: DGGITQSPKYLFRKEGQNVTLSCEQNLNHDAMYWYRQDPGQGLRLIYYSQIVNDFQKGDIAEGYSVSREKKESFPLTVTSAQKNPTAFYLCASSTSDRRYISGANVLTFGAGSRLTVL.

Comments on this clonotype: A much larger clonotype is one base distant, so this may be a read error. The V call is TRBV7-6, the J call TRBJ2-1; TRBD1 aligns across 7 bases. Germline V gene lookup returns CDR1 SGHVS and CDR2 FNYEAQ. This CDR3 spans 14 amino acids. The DNA for the CDR3 is TGTACCAGCAGCAACAGGGACAGATACAATGAGCAGTTCTTC. This translates into CTSSNRDRYNEQFF.

This clonotype came up a few times. The CDR3 is CATSSDKTGELFF. The CDR3 DNA is TGTGCCACCAGCAGTGATAAAACCGGGGAGCTGTTTTTT. The genes are TRBV15 and TRBJ2-2, with D uncertain. The germline CDR1 and CDR2 sequences are LNHNV and YYDKDF (reference sequence). The CDR3 covers 13 residues. Trimming took off 3 bases at V and 5 bases at J, with 7 bases between the two ends.